This entry lists 5 T cell receptor beta chains sequenced from one sample in a study of cytomegalovirus exposure and HLA in healthy donors. The protocol was immunoSEQ multiplex PCR, while the TCRdb copy is restricted to in-frame clones and leaves out a portion. The profile covers hundreds of thousands of clones, with roughly 87% appearing a single time and about 12% taken by the ten largest. The source material was PBMCs. The source is a man aged 18 to 30 in good health and CMV-seropositive.

The chain's CDR3 is CASSLGNSGQYF. The CDR3 coding sequence is TGTGCCAGCAGTTTGGGAAATTCGGGGCAGTACTTC. V gene TRBV28 combines with J gene TRBJ2-7, with D uncertain. The CDR3 is 12 amino acids. Per the germline V gene, CDR1 is MDHEN and CDR2 is SYDVKM. V lost 3 bases and J 9 bases, leaving 12 bases between the germline ends.

This chain joins TRBV5-4 and TRBJ2-3; 8 bases line up with TRBD2. Germline V lookup: CDR1 SGHNT, CDR2 YYREEE (reference sequence). This CDR3 has 15 amino acids. The V gene end was trimmed by 4 bases and the J gene end by 6 bases; junction bases not matched to a gene: 10. In nucleotides, the CDR3 is TGTGCCAGCAGCGCCCCCAGCGGGAGATACGATACGCAGTATTTT. Translation: CASSAPSGRYDTQYF.

This chain uses TRBV6-1 with TRBJ1-1; perhaps TRBD1 as D (5 bases). The CDR3 is 11 residues long. Germline assignment: CDR1 MNHNS and CDR2 SASEGT. The V and J ends lost 4 bases and 5 bases respectively, with 5 bases between them. The CDR3 DNA reads TGTGCCAGCAGTGGGGGGACTGAAGCTTTCTTT. Translating gives CASSGGTEAFF.

This clone was found once. The chain employs TRBV2 and TRBJ2-5; 7 positions agree with TRBD1. V was clipped by 9 bases and J by 2 bases; unmatched bases: 9. The CDR3 has 14 amino acids. In germline, CDR1 is SNHLY, CDR2 FYNNEI. The CDR3 protein is CARRRDSQQETQYF. CDR3 DNA sequence: TGTGCCAGACGCCGGGACAGCCAACAAGAGACCCAGTACTTC.

This clone was detected only once. The identical CDR3 is also encoded by other nucleotide sequences in the sample. V and J are TRBV5-1 and TRBJ1-3, with a possible D match to TRBD1 (6 bases). The V end was cut by 1 base, the J end by 4 bases, with 12 bases between. Germline V CDR1 and CDR2: SGHRS, YFSETQ. The CDR3 loop spans 15 amino acids. The CDR3 coding sequence is TGCGCCAGCAGCTTGCCGGGACAAGGCGGAAACACCATATATTTT. It is translated as CASSLPGQGGNTIYF.